A single sample is the source of the 19 T cell receptor beta chains below, sequenced in a study of shared clonotypes between healthy human individuals. The protocol was immunoSEQ multiplex PCR, while the TCRdb copy is restricted to in-frame clones and leaves out a portion. The sample contains some 1,900,000 clones, about 94% of which appear only once. Terminally differentiated effector memory CD45RA+ cells were excluded by CCR7 positive selection of CD45RO-negative cells. Material: naive CD8+ T cells sorted from blood. The receptors derive from a man between 18 and 35 years old in good health.

This chain connects TRBV5-4 to TRBJ1-5; TRBD1 matches 8 bases. The V segment lost 0 bases and the J segment 6 bases; nucleotides outside the gene matches: 5. The CDR3 runs 15 residues. From germline, CDR1 is SGHNT and CDR2 YYREEE (reference sequence). The CDR3 DNA reads TGTGCCAGCAGCTTGGACAGGGGGGAGGGTCAGCCCCAGCATTTT. Its protein is CASSLDRGEGQPQHF.

The chain carries TRBV4-3 and TRBJ2-7; tentatively, D is TRBD1 (6 bases). Trimming cost V 0 bases and J 2 bases, with 14 bases left between them. Looked up from germline, CDR1 is LGHNA and CDR2 is YSLEER. The CDR3 is made up of 16 amino acids. The chain's CDR3 is CASSQDVSGAPYEQYF. For the CDR3, the DNA is TGCGCCAGCAGCCAAGATGTTTCAGGGGCCCCCTACGAGCAGTACTTC.

The chain carries TRBV29-1 and TRBJ2-2; D uncertain. Deletions cut 7 bases from V and 4 bases from J, with 10 bases between. The CDR3 spans 12 residues. CDR1 is SQVTM, CDR2 ANQGSEA, per germline. The CDR3 coding sequence is TGCAGCGCCTTGAGGATCACCGGGGAGCTGTTTTTT. It encodes CSALRITGELFF.

V and J are TRBV18 and TRBJ1-1, with 8 bases lining up with TRBD1. The length of the CDR3 is 14 residues. Trimming removed 5 bases from V and 11 bases from J; junction bases left unmatched: 13. The V gene's germline CDR1 is KGHSH and CDR2 LQKENI. The CDR3 is CASSSSGGPEGAFF. The DNA of the CDR3 is TGTGCCAGCTCATCGTCAGGGGGCCCCGAGGGGGCTTTCTTT.

V gene TRBV10-3 combines with J gene TRBJ1-5, with unresolved D. The V and J ends lost 3 bases and 0 bases respectively, with 6 bases between them. Germline V CDR1 and CDR2: ENHRY, SYGVKD. The CDR3 is 14 residues long. CDR3 in amino acids: CAISDGDSNQPQHF. CDR3 sequence (DNA): TGTGCCATCAGTGATGGAGATAGCAATCAGCCCCAGCATTTT.

Comments on this clone: The identical CDR3 is also encoded by other nucleotide sequences in the sample. V is TRBV27 and J is TRBJ2-7; D unclear. The length of the CDR3 is 13 residues. Trimming left V 5 bases short and J 4 bases short, with 12 bases between. Per germline, CDR1 MNHEY and CDR2 SMNVEV (reference sequence). The DNA of the CDR3 is TGTGCCAGCAGTCTCCGGCCCCTTTACGAGCAGTACTTC. Translated: CASSLRPLYEQYF.

The chain uses TRBV5-6 and TRBJ2-5; 10 positions agree with TRBD2. V was pared by 0 bases and J by 0 bases, with 8 bases of the junction left unmatched. The germline V gene has CDR1 SGHDT and CDR2 YYEEEE. The CDR3 extends over 18 amino acids. CDR3 nucleotides: TGTGCCAGCAGCTTGGTAAGGACTAGCGGATGGTACCAAGAGACCCAGTACTTC. Its protein is CASSLVRTSGWYQETQYF.

The rearrangement joins TRBV6-5 to TRBJ1-1; D remains unclear. Per germline, CDR1 MNHEY and CDR2 SVGAGI. V lost 5 bases, J lost 2 bases, and 6 bases lay in between. The CDR3 loop spans 12 amino acids. CDR3 amino acids: CASSHLNTEAFF. CDR3 DNA sequence: TGTGCCAGCAGTCACCTCAACACTGAAGCTTTCTTT.

The rearrangement joins TRBV4-1 to TRBJ2-7; tentatively, D is TRBD2 (6 bases). Between the trimmed V and J ends, which lost 4 bases and 2 bases, there was a span of 12 bases. The CDR3 consists of 14 residues. Germline values: CDR1 MGHRA, CDR2 YSYEKL. The CDR3 DNA reads TGCGCCAGCAGCCTGGCGGGGATTACCTACGAGCAGTACTTC. This codes for CASSLAGITYEQYF.

In its sample, this clone was seen once. J is TRBJ2-1 and V is TRBV15; D is possibly TRBD2 (5 bases). Germline CDR1 is LNHNV and CDR2 is YYDKDF (reference sequence). V lost 2 bases and J 7 bases, leaving 15 bases between the germline ends. The CDR3 covers 15 residues. The CDR3 DNA follows: TGTGCCACCAGCAGACCCGAAGTCAGCGGTAATGAGCAGTTCTTC. Encoded protein: CATSRPEVSGNEQFF.

V is TRBV25-1 and J is TRBJ1-4; perhaps TRBD1 as D (5 bases). The CDR3 consists of 14 residues. Germline CDR1 reads MGHDK; CDR2 reads SYGVNS. V was pared by 5 bases and J by 8 bases, with 15 bases between. The CDR3 DNA reads TGTGCCAGCAGTCCTCTAGGGGTAGGGGAAAAACTGTTTTTT. Amino acids: CASSPLGVGEKLFF.

Comment on this clone: Other DNA sequences of this sample code for an identical CDR3. The chain carries TRBV9 and TRBJ2-1; the D is unclear. Trimming removed 0 bases at V and 5 bases at J, with 3 bases between. The CDR3 sequence is 12 residues long. Looked up from germline, CDR1 is SGDLS and CDR2 is YYNGEE. The CDR3, as DNA: TGTGCCAGCAGCGTAGGAGACAATGAGCAGTTCTTC. It specifies CASSVGDNEQFF.

V usage is TRBV5-6 and J usage is TRBJ2-1; 14 nucleotides line up with TRBD2. CDR3 length equals 16 residues. Germline CDR1 SGHDT, CDR2 YYEEEE. V was clipped by 4 bases and J by 7 bases; unmatched bases: 7. CDR3 region: CASSQGLAGAHNEQFF. The CDR3 DNA reads TGTGCCAGCAGCCAGGGACTAGCGGGAGCTCATAATGAGCAGTTCTTC.

The chain couples TRBV28 to TRBJ1-2; no firm D call. Trimming pared 8 bases from V and 4 bases from J, leaving 23 bases between. In germline, CDR1 is MDHEN, CDR2 SYDVKM. The CDR3 is 16 amino acids. In DNA, the CDR3 is TGTGCCAGCGTCCCACTGGCCGGCGGAGGGTCCTATGGCTACACCTTC. This codes for CASVPLAGGGSYGYTF.

This rearrangement joins TRBV6-6 to TRBJ2-7; tentative D call: TRBD2 (7 bases). The CDR3 has 15 amino acids. Trimming removed 0 bases from V and 5 bases from J, with 14 bases in between. Germline V lookup: CDR1 MNHNY, CDR2 SVGAGI (reference sequence). The CDR3 sequence is CASSYSQGRVHEQYF. In nucleotides, the CDR3 is TGTGCCAGCAGTTACTCGCAGGGGAGGGTCCACGAGCAGTACTTC.

A note on this clone: The sample carries other DNA sequences with the same CDR3. The CDR3 DNA is TGTGCCAGCAGTCCACAGGGGTCCGAGCAGTACTTC. Translating it yields CASSPQGSEQYF. The chain couples TRBV13 to TRBJ2-7; 7 bases fit TRBD1. The germline CDR1 and CDR2 sequences are PRHDT and FYEKMQ (reference sequence). The V and J ends lost 6 bases and 6 bases, in that order; junction bases with no gene match: 5. CDR3 size: 12 residues.

This chain links TRBV4-3 with TRBJ1-4; perhaps TRBD1 as D (6 bases). Germline-derived CDR1 and CDR2 are LGHNA and YSLEER. With 0 bases removed from V and 4 bases from J, the gap between germline ends came to 15 bases. The CDR3 runs 17 residues. CDR3 nucleotide sequence: TGCGCCAGCAGCCAAGATCGGTTAGGGGGGGTTAATGAAAAACTGTTTTTT. It translates to CASSQDRLGGVNEKLFF.

The V gene is TRBV5-1, the J gene TRBJ2-1; 7 bases agree with TRBD2. The length of the CDR3 is 14 residues. Per the germline V gene, CDR1 is SGHRS and CDR2 is YFSETQ. V was clipped by 4 bases and J by 5 bases; unmatched bases: 6. The CDR3, as DNA: TGCGCCAGCAGCGGATGGGGAGGGGACAATGAGCAGTTCTTC. Its protein is CASSGWGGDNEQFF. Supplemented by reference TRBV5-1 and TRBJ2-1, the full variable domain reads KAGVTQTPRYLIKTRGQQVTLSCSPISGHRSVSWYQQTPGQGLQFLFEYFSETQRNKGNFPGRFSGRQFSNSRSEMNVSTLELGDSALYLCASSGWGGDNEQFFGPGTRLTVL.

This chain uses TRBV5-4 with TRBJ2-1, with a tentative D call TRBD2 (5 bases). CDR3 size: 14 residues. Germline V gene data show CDR1 as SGHNT and CDR2 as YYREEE (reference sequence). The ends were cut back, 2 bases at V and 6 bases at J, with 12 bases in the middle. The CDR3 bases are TGTGCCAGCAGCTTTATCGGGGTTATCAATGAGCAGTTCTTC. Protein: CASSFIGVINEQFF.